This T cell receptor (beta chain) emerged from a study of shared clonotypes between healthy human individuals. Study details: With ages of 18 to 49, the donors were a couple of women and three men. Broader study findings: Naive CD4 clonotypes overlapped across a handful of donors at roughly 5.1%. As a rule, naive subsets had a larger estimated richness than memory subsets.

Replicate PCRs for sorted subsets used 200 ng DNA; this equaled tens of thousands of T cell genomes. Repertoires were generated with immunoSEQ multiplex PCR, while TCRdb's copy carries only in-frame clones and drops some. Among fewer than 1.6 million clones, approximately 98.5% were seen once, and the ten largest hold under 0.45%. CDR1 and CDR2 from the germline V gene are SNHLY and FYNNEI. V lost 5 bases and J 2 bases, leaving 16 bases between the germline ends. There are 15 residues in the CDR3. As to this clone: Its antigen is unidentified.

The chain joins TRBV2 to TRBJ2-7, with D hard to call. Material: naive CD4+ T cells sorted from blood. Subset described: CD45RA+ positively selected. The clonotype originates from a man younger than 45 in good health. The CDR3 DNA follows: TGTGCCAGCAGTATTAGGCGGACCTCAACCTACGAGCAGTACTTC. Amino acids: CASSIRRTSTYEQYF.